The 29 T cell receptor beta chains below come from one sample, sequenced in a study of blood T cell repertoires in COVID-19. Sequenced by immunoSEQ multiplex PCR; TCRdb stores in-frame clones only, minus some. This table has more than 300,000 clones, 92% appearing once. The sample was PBMCs or T cells enriched from blood (not recorded which). Every receptor here comes from a woman aged 25 to 45 who had recovered from COVID-19.

The chain uses TRBV6-5 and TRBJ2-2, with no clear D. The V end was cut by 7 bases, the J end by 0 bases, with 12 bases between. The germline V gene encodes CDR1 MNHEY and CDR2 SVGAGI. This CDR3 contains 15 residues. CDR3 bases: TGTGCCAGCACCGAGCAAAACGCGAACACCGGGGAGCTGTTTTTT. It specifies CASTEQNANTGELFF.

The rearrangement links TRBV24-1 to TRBJ2-3; 8 bases map to TRBD1. The trim removed 4 bases at V and 4 bases at J, leaving 6 bases unmatched. This CDR3 region has 15 residues. The germline CDR1 and CDR2 sequences are KGHDR and SFDVKD. Here the CDR3 reads CATSDRTGMADTQYF. Written as DNA, the CDR3 is TGTGCCACCAGTGACCGGACAGGGATGGCAGATACGCAGTATTTT.

The chain couples TRBV4-1 to TRBJ2-7; TRBD1 matches 7 bases. V was clipped by 3 bases and J by 2 bases; unmatched bases: 7. The CDR3 is made up of 15 amino acids. The germline gives CDR1 MGHRA, CDR2 YSYEKL. This CDR3 is CASSQVAGTAYEQYF. The DNA for the CDR3 is TGCGCCAGCAGCCAGGTCGCCGGGACAGCCTACGAGCAGTACTTC.

The chain joins TRBV4-3 to TRBJ2-7; the D is unclear. The CDR3 sequence is 15 residues long. Germline lookup yields CDR1 LGHNA and CDR2 YSLEER. The V and J ends lost 0 bases and 3 bases respectively, with 12 bases between them. The CDR3 is CASSQDYVGHYEQYF. CDR3 sequence (DNA): TGCGCCAGCAGCCAAGATTACGTCGGTCACTACGAGCAGTACTTC.

The chain employs TRBV6-5 and TRBJ2-7; tentative D call: TRBD1 (6 bases). This CDR3 region has 12 residues. CDR1 and CDR2 from the germline V gene are MNHEY and SVGAGI. V shed 10 bases and J shed 5 bases, with 15 bases lying between them. The CDR3 sequence is CATEGQADEQYF. The CDR3 nucleotides read TGTGCCACCGAGGGACAAGCGGACGAGCAGTACTTC.

This chain uses TRBV7-8 with TRBJ1-5; D not resolved. The CDR3 extends over 13 amino acids. V gave up 3 bases and J gave up 9 bases, with 12 bases separating them. CDR1 and CDR2 (germline): SGHVS, FQNEAQ. DNA for the CDR3: TGTGCCAGCAGCTTTTTAGTAGGAGGGCCCCAGCATTTT. Its protein is CASSFLVGGPQHF.

The chain has TRBV28 and TRBJ1-2; weak D call: TRBD1 (5 bases). Trimming removed 5 bases at V and 5 bases at J, with 18 bases between. The CDR3 has 15 residues. Germline loops: CDR1 MDHEN, CDR2 SYDVKM. The CDR3 sequence: CASSPAGGDDYGYTF. The CDR3 DNA sequence: TGTGCCAGCAGTCCCGCCGGGGGGGATGATTATGGCTACACCTTC.

This chain joins TRBV5-1 and TRBJ2-5; D gene ambiguous. Trimming pared 4 bases from V and 2 bases from J, leaving 12 bases between. CDR1 is SGHRS and CDR2 is YFSETQ in the germline V gene. The CDR3 is 14 amino acids. CDR3 sequence: CASSQKARQETQYF. The CDR3, as DNA: TGCGCCAGCAGCCAGAAGGCCAGGCAAGAGACCCAGTACTTC.

This clone was observed a handful of times. V usage is TRBV27 and J usage is TRBJ1-2; 7 bases are a match to TRBD1. Losses at the gene ends were 5 bases for V and 5 bases for J; bases not matched to a gene: 14. The CDR3 length is 16 residues. Germline V gene lookup returns CDR1 MNHEY and CDR2 SMNVEV (reference sequence). The CDR3 reads CASSPQGDRASYGYTF. The CDR3 bases are TGTGCCAGCAGTCCCCAAGGTGACAGGGCCTCTTATGGCTACACCTTC.

The chain is built from TRBV4-3 and TRBJ2-2, with TRBD2 matching 9 bases. Trimming at V came to 0 bases and at J to 4 bases, leaving 12 bases not matched to a gene. The CDR3 sequence is 19 residues long. Germline values: CDR1 LGHNA, CDR2 YSLEER. The CDR3 here is CASSQDVWRGGGVTGELFF. CDR3 DNA sequence: TGCGCCAGCAGCCAAGACGTCTGGCGGGGGGGCGGGGTCACCGGGGAGCTGTTTTTT.

The V gene is TRBV25-1, the J gene TRBJ2-7; 8 nucleotides align to TRBD2. Germline CDR1 MGHDK, CDR2 SYGVNS. The CDR3 runs 12 residues. V shed 10 bases and J 3 bases; nucleotides not matched to a gene: 5. Written as DNA, the CDR3 is TGTGCCACCGGGGGGGGCGGCTACGAGCAGTACTTC. Protein: CATGGGGYEQYF.

The gene calls are TRBV5-1 and TRBJ2-7; no clear D. The CDR3 spans 12 residues. Germline assignment: CDR1 SGHRS and CDR2 YFSETQ. V lost 3 bases and J 4 bases, leaving 8 bases between the germline ends. The CDR3 DNA sequence: TGCGCCAGCAGCTCCCCCCCTTACGAGCAGTACTTC. It encodes CASSSPPYEQYF.

DNA for the CDR3: TGTGCCAGTAGCGTACGGGACTATGGCTACACCTTC. It specifies CASSVRDYGYTF. The chain couples TRBV19 to TRBJ1-2, with D uncertain. V gave up 6 bases and J gave up 3 bases, with 8 bases separating them. Germline loops: CDR1 LNHDA, CDR2 SQIVND (reference sequence). This CDR3 is 12 amino acids long.

The V and J genes are TRBV4-1 and TRBJ1-2; 10 nucleotides line up with TRBD1. CDR1 MGHRA and CDR2 YSYEKL come from the germline V gene. The V segment lost 5 bases and the J segment 2 bases; nucleotides outside the gene matches: 8. This CDR3 has 16 residues. The CDR3 DNA sequence: TGCGCCAGCAGCTGGGACAGGGGTAATAAAAACTATGGCTACACCTTC. It specifies CASSWDRGNKNYGYTF.

CDR3 sequence reads: CASSLVAGGPYEQFF. CDR3 DNA: TGTGCCAGCAGCTTAGTAGCGGGAGGGCCATATGAGCAGTTCTTC. The V call is TRBV7-2, the J call TRBJ2-1; the match to TRBD2 covers 11 bases. The V and J ends lost 1 base and 8 bases, in that order; junction bases with no gene match: 4. This CDR3 is built from 15 residues. The V gene's germline CDR1 is SGHTA and CDR2 FQGNSA.

This CDR3 reads CASSPRRWNTGELFF. The CDR3 DNA reads as TGTGCCAGCAGCCCACGTAGATGGAACACCGGGGAGCTGTTTTTT. The J gene is TRBJ2-2, the V gene TRBV5-6; D uncertain. The CDR3 sequence is 15 residues long. Germline loops: CDR1 SGHDT, CDR2 YYEEEE. The ends were cut back, 4 bases at V and 1 base at J, with 11 bases in the middle.

The chain combines TRBV11-1 with TRBJ1-1; 8 bases align to TRBD1. CDR1 is SGHAT and CDR2 is FQDESV in the germline V gene (reference sequence). This CDR3 spans 16 amino acids. The V gene end was trimmed by 4 bases and the J gene end by 0 bases; junction bases not matched to a gene: 7. The CDR3 protein is CASSSGQGPMNTEAFF. DNA of the CDR3: TGTGCCAGCAGCTCAGGACAGGGACCCATGAACACTGAAGCTTTCTTT.

The chain has TRBV28 and TRBJ2-3; a weak D match, TRBD2 (6 bases). The ends were cut back, 2 bases at V and 3 bases at J, with 9 bases in the middle. Germline-derived CDR1 and CDR2 are MDHEN and SYDVKM. This CDR3 has 14 residues. CDR3 DNA sequence: TGTGCCAGCAGTTTAGGACTAAAAACAGATACGCAGTATTTT. This translates into CASSLGLKTDTQYF.

This rearrangement joins TRBV7-2 to TRBJ2-7; the match to TRBD1 covers 11 bases. CDR3 length equals 16 residues. The J segment lost 3 bases and the V segment lost 5 bases, leaving 9 bases of the junction unmatched. Per the germline V gene, CDR1 is SGHTA and CDR2 is FQGNSA. The CDR3 DNA follows: TGTGCCAGCAGCCTAGGCGGTGGGACAGGGGGCTACGAGCAGTACTTC. Translation gives CASSLGGGTGGYEQYF.

This chain connects TRBV18 to TRBJ1-1, with 9 bases fitting TRBD1. Germline CDR1 KGHSH, CDR2 LQKENI. V shed 3 bases, J shed 5 bases, and the junction held 7 bases outside the gene matches. This CDR3 contains 15 residues. The CDR3 loop is CASSPTGTGQTEAFF. The CDR3 DNA reads TGTGCCAGCTCACCCACCGGGACAGGGCAAACTGAAGCTTTCTTT.

The chain is built from TRBV4-2 and TRBJ2-3; 14 nucleotides match TRBD2. The CDR3 is 19 residues long. Losses at the gene ends were 0 bases for V and 4 bases for J; bases not matched to a gene: 9. Germline values: CDR1 LGHNA, CDR2 YNFKEQ. CDR3 DNA: TGTGCCAGCAGCCAAGAGCCGGGACTAGCGGGAGTAGGGGCAGATACGCAGTATTTT. This gives the protein CASSQEPGLAGVGADTQYF.

This clone was detected once. The rearrangement uses TRBV28 and TRBJ1-2; 8 nucleotides align to TRBD1. V dropped 6 bases and J dropped 7; count of bases not matched to a gene: 10. CDR1 MDHEN and CDR2 SYDVKM come from the germline V gene. CDR3 length: 14 residues. In DNA form, the CDR3 reads TGTGCCAGCAGCTCTACAGGGGGAAGTTTTGGCTACACCTTC. This gives the protein CASSSTGGSFGYTF.

The chain employs TRBV28 and TRBJ2-3; the match to TRBD1 covers 9 bases. The germline CDR1 and CDR2 sequences are MDHEN and SYDVKM. V lost 6 bases, J lost 2 bases, and 6 bases stayed unmatched. The CDR3 runs to 15 residues. CDR3 DNA sequence: TGTGCCAGCAGCCAGACAGGGGGGCTCACAGATACGCAGTATTTT. This translates into CASSQTGGLTDTQYF.

This clone was found once. The chain joins TRBV4-2 to TRBJ2-2; D unresolved. Germline CDR1 is LGHNA and CDR2 is YNFKEQ. There are 15 residues in the CDR3. Trimming pared 1 base from V and 3 bases from J, leaving 9 bases between. The chain's CDR3 is CASSQGARYTGELFF. The CDR3 bases are TGTGCCAGCAGCCAAGGCGCTCGATACACCGGGGAGCTGTTTTTT.

V gene TRBV4-3 combines with J gene TRBJ2-7; TRBD1 matches at 9 bases. The CDR3 runs to 15 residues. The V gene's germline CDR1 is LGHNA and CDR2 YSLEER. V lost 4 bases and J lost 6; bases outside the gene matches: 10. CDR3 nucleotide sequence: TGCGCCAGCAGCCTGGATCACAGGGGGCTGGGCGAGCAGTACTTC. Protein: CASSLDHRGLGEQYF.

This chain connects TRBV9 to TRBJ2-3, with 9 bases fitting TRBD1. The CDR3 consists of 15 residues. CDR1 SGDLS and CDR2 YYNGEE come from the germline V gene. J gave up 5 bases and V 3 bases, and 7 bases lay outside the gene matches. CDR3 residues: CASSAHRGQIDTQYF. CDR3 DNA sequence: TGTGCCAGCAGCGCCCACAGGGGGCAGATAGATACGCAGTATTTT.

This chain uses TRBV28 with TRBJ2-7; the match to TRBD2 covers 9 bases. This CDR3 spans 15 amino acids. Germline V gives CDR1 MDHEN, CDR2 SYDVKM. With V trimmed by 7 bases and J by 4 bases, 11 bases remained unmatched. This CDR3 reads CASTGGGRVPYEQYF. CDR3 in DNA: TGTGCCAGCACCGGTGGCGGGAGGGTACCTTACGAGCAGTACTTC.

The chain carries TRBV9 and TRBJ2-3, with 10 positions matching TRBD2. Germline trimming cut 3 bases from V and 5 bases from J; bases unmatched to any gene: 12. The CDR3 is made up of 17 amino acids. Germline lookup yields CDR1 SGDLS and CDR2 YYNGEE. The CDR3 sequence is CASSATPAGGPKDTQYF. CDR3 coding DNA: TGTGCCAGCAGCGCTACACCAGCGGGGGGGCCCAAAGATACGCAGTATTTT. Using reference TRBV9 and TRBJ2-3 for the parts outside the CDR3, the full variable domain is DSGVTQTPKHLITATGQRVTLRCSPRSGDLSVYWYQQSLDQGLQFLIQYYNGEERAKGNILERFSAQQFPDLHSELNLSSLELGDSALYFCASSATPAGGPKDTQYFGPGTRLTVL.

This chain joins TRBV4-3 and TRBJ2-2, with D uncertain. CDR1 is LGHNA, CDR2 YSLEER, per germline. Trimming pared 1 base from V and 8 bases from J, leaving 8 bases between. This CDR3 has 13 residues. The CDR3 DNA is TGCGCCAGCAGCCAAGCTTTGCGGGGGGAGCTGTTTTTT. It yields the protein CASSQALRGELFF.